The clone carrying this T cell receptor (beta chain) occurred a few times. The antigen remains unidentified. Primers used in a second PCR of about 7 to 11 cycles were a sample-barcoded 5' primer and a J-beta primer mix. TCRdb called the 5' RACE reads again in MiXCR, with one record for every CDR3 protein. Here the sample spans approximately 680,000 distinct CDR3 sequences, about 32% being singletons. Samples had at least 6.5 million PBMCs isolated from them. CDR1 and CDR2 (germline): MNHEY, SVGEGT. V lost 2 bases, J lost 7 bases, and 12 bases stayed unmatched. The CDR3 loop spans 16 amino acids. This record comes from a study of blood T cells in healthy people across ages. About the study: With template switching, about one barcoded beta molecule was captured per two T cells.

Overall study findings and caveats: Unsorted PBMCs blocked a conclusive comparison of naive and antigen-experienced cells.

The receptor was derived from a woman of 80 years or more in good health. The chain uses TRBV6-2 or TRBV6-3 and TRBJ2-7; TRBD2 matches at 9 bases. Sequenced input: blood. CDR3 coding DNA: TGTGCCAGCAGTTACGGTGGGGCGGGGGGGCGAATTGAGCAGTACTTC. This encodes CASSYGGAGGRIEQYF.